This entry lists 28 T cell receptor beta chains sequenced from one sample in a study of blood T cell repertoires in COVID-19. TCRdb's copy holds only in-frame clones and misses some; the assay was immunoSEQ multiplex PCR. The table has more than 200,000 clones, roughly 80% seen once; the top ten hold just over 2.5%. Sequences were obtained from peripheral blood. The receptors originated from a woman aged 70-85 years with active or convalescent COVID-19.

V gene TRBV5-4 combines with J gene TRBJ2-2; D is unresolved. CDR1 SGHNT and CDR2 YYREEE come from the germline V gene (reference sequence). V lost 1 base to trimming and J lost 5 bases, with 12 bases between them. The CDR3 is 15 residues long. CDR3 residues: CASSLPPPRTGELFF. CDR3 nucleotide sequence: TGTGCCAGCAGCTTGCCCCCCCCTAGGACCGGGGAGCTGTTTTTT. Looking up the rest from reference TRBV5-4 and TRBJ2-2 gives the full variable domain: ETGVTQSPTHLIKTRGQQVTLRCSSQSGHNTVSWYQQALGQGPQFIFQYYREEENGRGNFPPRFSGLQFPNYSSELNVNALELDDSALYLCASSLPPPRTGELFFGEGSRLTVL.

The V call is TRBV5-1, the J call TRBJ1-2; 8 bases fit TRBD1. The CDR3 contains 13 residues. The germline gives CDR1 SGHRS, CDR2 YFSETQ. Trimming removed 6 bases from V and 4 bases from J; junction bases left unmatched: 5. The CDR3 sequence is CASKGQGSYGYTF. The CDR3 region has the DNA TGCGCCAGCAAAGGACAGGGTAGCTATGGCTACACCTTC.

V is TRBV6-5 and J is TRBJ2-1; 7 bases map to TRBD2. The V gene end was trimmed by 0 bases and the J gene end by 3 bases; junction bases not matched to a gene: 2. CDR1 MNHEY and CDR2 SVGAGI come from the germline V gene. The CDR3 has 15 residues. The CDR3 reads CASSYSGGIYNEQFF. As DNA, the CDR3 is TGTGCCAGCAGTTACTCGGGAGGGATCTACAATGAGCAGTTCTTC.

V gene TRBV2 combines with J gene TRBJ1-1; D is perhaps TRBD1 (6 bases). Trimming pared 6 bases from V and 0 bases from J, leaving 14 bases between. CDR1 SNHLY and CDR2 FYNNEI come from the germline V gene. The CDR3 runs 15 residues. The CDR3 protein is CASRSDRNMNTEAFF. The CDR3 DNA follows: TGTGCCAGCAGATCGGACAGAAACATGAACACTGAAGCTTTCTTT.

The V call is TRBV9, the J call TRBJ2-7, with D possibly matching TRBD1 (6 bases). CDR3 length: 14 residues. V dropped 0 bases and J dropped 2 bases, with 9 bases sitting between them. CDR1 SGDLS and CDR2 YYNGEE come from the germline V gene. The CDR3 spells CASSVEDRAYEQYF. DNA of the CDR3: TGTGCCAGCAGCGTAGAGGACAGAGCCTACGAGCAGTACTTC.

The chain employs TRBV28 and TRBJ2-6; D is undetermined. Germline CDR1 reads MDHEN; CDR2 reads SYDVKM. This CDR3 spans 13 amino acids. V lost 8 bases, J lost 0 bases, and 5 bases lay in between. CDR3 in DNA: TGTGCCAGCGGCATCTCTGGGGCCAACGTCCTGACTTTC. As protein: CASGISGANVLTF.

The J gene is TRBJ2-1, the V gene TRBV24-1, with 10 bases identical to TRBD2. V lost 3 bases and J lost 7; bases outside the gene matches: 8. The germline V gene has CDR1 KGHDR and CDR2 SFDVKD. This CDR3 spans 16 amino acids. CDR3 in amino acids: CATSDVRLAGGNEQFF. The CDR3 region has the DNA TGTGCCACCAGTGATGTACGACTAGCGGGTGGTAATGAGCAGTTCTTC.

The sample holds one count of this clone. The chain uses TRBV11-1 and TRBJ2-1; 7 nucleotides align to TRBD2. The CDR3 consists of 16 residues. Trimming at V came to 1 base and at J to 9 bases, leaving 12 bases not matched to a gene. The germline gives CDR1 SGHAT, CDR2 FQDESV (reference sequence). The CDR3 protein is CASSLGAWGGGSEQFF. The CDR3 nucleotides are TGTGCCAGCAGCTTAGGGGCCTGGGGGGGAGGAAGTGAGCAGTTCTTC. Full variable domain (missing parts from reference TRBV11-1 and TRBJ2-1): EAEVAQSPRYKITEKSQAVAFWCDPISGHATLYWYRQILGQGPELLVQFQDESVVDDSQLPKDRFSAERLKGVDSTLKIQPAELGDSAMYLCASSLGAWGGGSEQFFGPGTRLTVL.

With regard to this clone: This sample also contains other DNA sequences that code for the same CDR3. The chain is built from TRBV5-1 and TRBJ2-1, with TRBD1 identical over 8 bases. This CDR3 comprises 14 residues. Trimming at V came to 3 bases and at J to 4 bases, leaving 3 bases not matched to a gene. CDR1 is SGHRS and CDR2 is YFSETQ in the germline V gene. CDR3 sequence reads: CASSSGTGYNEQFF. In DNA form, the CDR3 reads TGCGCCAGCAGCTCCGGGACAGGATACAATGAGCAGTTCTTC.

V usage is TRBV7-2 and J usage is TRBJ2-4, with D possibly matching TRBD2 (5 bases). Germline-derived CDR1 and CDR2 are SGHTA and FQGNSA. V was clipped by 0 bases and J by 0 bases, with 12 bases between them. The length of the CDR3 is 17 residues. CDR3 protein: CASSLAPSGLAKNIQYF. Written as DNA, the CDR3 is TGTGCCAGCAGCTTAGCGCCGAGCGGCCTAGCCAAAAACATTCAGTACTTC.

The sample holds a few counts of this clone. The chain combines TRBV27 with TRBJ1-5, with D uncertain. The CDR3 has 15 amino acids. Per germline, CDR1 MNHEY and CDR2 SMNVEV (reference sequence). Between the trimmed V and J ends, which lost 5 bases and 0 bases, there was a span of 11 bases. CDR3 residues: CASSPGLYSNQPQHF. DNA for the CDR3: TGTGCCAGCAGTCCCGGACTGTATAGCAATCAGCCCCAGCATTTT.

V is TRBV18 and J is TRBJ1-6; no definite D call. Between the trimmed V and J ends, which lost 4 bases and 5 bases, there was a span of 6 bases. The germline gives CDR1 KGHSH, CDR2 LQKENI. This CDR3 spans 13 amino acids. The DNA of the CDR3 is TGTGCCAGCTCACGCGGGCATAATTCACCCCTCCACTTT. Protein product: CASSRGHNSPLHF.

V gene TRBV5-4 combines with J gene TRBJ2-1; 8 bases agree with TRBD2. V dropped 0 bases and J dropped 0; count of bases not matched to a gene: 2. CDR1 SGHNT and CDR2 YYREEE come from the germline V gene (reference sequence). This CDR3 comprises 16 residues. This CDR3 is CASSLDSGGSYNEQFF. Written as DNA, the CDR3 is TGTGCCAGCAGCTTGGACAGCGGGGGCTCCTACAATGAGCAGTTCTTC.

This rearrangement joins TRBV5-4 to TRBJ2-5; maybe TRBD2 (7 bases). Trimming removed 0 bases at V and 4 bases at J, with 13 bases between. CDR1 SGHNT and CDR2 YYREEE come from the germline V gene (reference sequence). The CDR3 spans 15 residues. CDR3 nucleotides: TGTGCCAGCAGCTTGGGAGGGGGGGCTGGAGAGACCCAGTACTTC. Protein: CASSLGGGAGETQYF. Complete variable domain (other parts from reference TRBV5-4 and TRBJ2-5): ETGVTQSPTHLIKTRGQQVTLRCSSQSGHNTVSWYQQALGQGPQFIFQYYREEENGRGNFPPRFSGLQFPNYSSELNVNALELDDSALYLCASSLGGGAGETQYFGPGTRLLVL.

The genes are TRBV28 and TRBJ2-5; D is perhaps TRBD2 (7 bases). This CDR3 region has 14 residues. Deletions cut 3 bases from V and 7 bases from J, with 15 bases between. Germline V gives CDR1 MDHEN, CDR2 SYDVKM. The CDR3 loop is CASSFFAGAGTQYF. The CDR3 region has the DNA TGTGCCAGCAGTTTCTTCGCGGGGGCAGGGACCCAGTACTTC.

This chain uses TRBV7-9 with TRBJ1-4; D possibly corresponds to TRBD1 (6 bases). The CDR3 contains 16 residues. The V gene's germline CDR1 is SEHNR and CDR2 FQNEAQ (reference sequence). Deletions cut 5 bases from V and 4 bases from J, with 17 bases between. DNA of the CDR3: TGTGCCAGCAGCCCCCCGACGGGCAGGGGTAATGAAAAACTGTTTTTT. Protein sequence: CASSPPTGRGNEKLFF.

The chain recombines TRBV28 with TRBJ1-2, with D maybe TRBD1 (6 bases). The CDR3 spans 13 residues. V was clipped by 5 bases and J by 7 bases, with 14 bases between them. Germline CDR1 is MDHEN and CDR2 is SYDVKM. CDR3 region: CASSLRGALGYTF. CDR3 coding DNA: TGTGCCAGCAGTCTCCGGGGGGCGCTTGGCTACACCTTC.

The CDR3: CACSFYPYTIYF. The CDR3 DNA follows: TGTGCCTGTAGTTTCTACCCTTACACCATATATTTT. The chain carries TRBV30 and TRBJ1-3; D gene unclear. The germline V gene has CDR1 GTSNPN and CDR2 SVGIG (reference sequence). Trimming removed 6 bases from V and 8 bases from J, with 14 bases in between. The CDR3 extends over 12 amino acids.

The V call is TRBV20-1, the J call TRBJ2-5, with a possible D match to TRBD2 (5 bases). The CDR3 runs 11 residues. Germline V gene data show CDR1 as DFQATT and CDR2 as SNEGSKA (reference sequence). DNA for the CDR3: TGCAGCCTACAGCGGCAAGAGACCCAGTACTTC. Protein product: CSLQRQETQYF.

The J gene is TRBJ1-5, the V gene TRBV12-2; the D call in the table, TRBD1, was not verified against the DNA. TRBV12-2 is labeled a pseudogene. The CDR3 sequence is 15 residues long. DNA for the CDR3: TGTGCAAGTCGCTTAGCGAAAACAGGGAGTCAGCCCCAGCATTTT. This translates into CASRLAKTGSQPQHF.

This clone was detected only a few times. The chain combines TRBV7-2 with TRBJ1-1; D gene uncertain. Germline V CDR1 and CDR2: SGHTA, FQGNSA. This CDR3 has 13 residues. Trimming stripped 3 bases from V and 5 bases from J, with 10 bases between. CDR3 residues: CASSFASETEAFF. The CDR3 coding sequence is TGTGCCAGCAGCTTTGCGTCGGAGACTGAAGCTTTCTTT.

The chain has TRBV7-6 and TRBJ2-1; 11 nucleotides match TRBD2. Germline V CDR1 and CDR2: SGHVS, FNYEAQ. V lost 3 bases, J lost 6 bases, and 7 bases stayed unmatched. The CDR3 covers 16 residues. This CDR3 reads CASSLGIAGGVNEQFF. The CDR3 region has the DNA TGTGCCAGCAGCTTGGGGATAGCGGGAGGGGTCAATGAGCAGTTCTTC. Filled out from reference TRBV7-6 and TRBJ2-1, the complete variable domain reads GAGVSQSPRYKVTKRGQDVALRCDPISGHVSLYWYRQALGQGPEFLTYFNYEAQQDKSGLPNDRFSAERPEGSISTLTIQRTEQRDSAMYRCASSLGIAGGVNEQFFGPGTRLTVL.

This clone was observed a few times. The V gene is TRBV27, the J gene TRBJ2-3; TRBD2 might be the D (6 bases). This CDR3 has 14 residues. CDR1 is MNHEY and CDR2 is SMNVEV in the germline V gene (reference sequence). V lost 6 bases to trimming and J lost 5 bases, with 15 bases between them. CDR3 amino acids: CASSIGTRGDTQYF. In DNA, the CDR3 is TGTGCCAGCAGCATCGGGACTCGTGGAGATACGCAGTATTTT.

The chain has TRBV4-3 and TRBJ2-3, with 7 bases aligning to TRBD1. The V segment lost 3 bases and the J segment 5 bases; nucleotides outside the gene matches: 5. Looked up from germline, CDR1 is LGHNA and CDR2 is YSLEER. The CDR3 consists of 14 residues. In DNA form, the CDR3 reads TGCGCCAGCAGCCAGACACAGGGGAAAGATACGCAGTATTTT. Amino acid sequence: CASSQTQGKDTQYF.

The chain links TRBV19 to TRBJ1-5; D unclear. The germline V gene encodes CDR1 LNHDA and CDR2 SQIVND (reference sequence). V was pared by 3 bases and J by 4 bases, with 19 bases between. The CDR3 has 17 residues. The CDR3: CASSIQRSGAGNQPQHF. CDR3 bases: TGTGCCAGTAGTATCCAGCGTTCCGGAGCCGGGAATCAGCCCCAGCATTTT.

V is TRBV28 and J is TRBJ2-7, with D perhaps TRBD2 (6 bases). The CDR3 covers 15 residues. Trimming removed 8 bases from V and 4 bases from J, with 21 bases in between. The germline CDR1 and CDR2 sequences are MDHEN and SYDVKM. CDR3 sequence (DNA): TGTGCCAGCCGACCTGGGACTTCCCTGGGATACGAGCAGTACTTC. Residues: CASRPGTSLGYEQYF. Using reference TRBV28 and TRBJ2-7 for the parts outside the CDR3, the full variable domain is DVKVTQSSRYLVKRTGEKVFLECVQDMDHENMFWYRQDPGLGLRLIYFSYDVKMKEKGDIPEGYSVSREKKERFSLILESASTNQTSMYLCASRPGTSLGYEQYFGPGTRLTVT.

This sequence joins TRBV7-2 and TRBJ1-5; a weak D match, TRBD1 (6 bases). Germline CDR1 SGHTA, CDR2 FQGNSA. The CDR3 has 18 residues. V was shortened by 5 bases and J by 0 bases, with 20 bases between the two germline ends. In nucleotides, the CDR3 is TGTGCCAGCAGCCCACCGGGACACAATCCGTATAGCAATCAGCCCCAGCATTTT. Translating gives CASSPPGHNPYSNQPQHF. The whole variable domain, filled in from reference TRBV7-2 and TRBJ1-5, reads GAGVSQSPSNKVTEKGKDVELRCDPISGHTALYWYRQSLGQGLEFLIYFQGNSAPDKSGLPSDRFSAERTGGSVSTLTIQRTQQEDSAVYLCASSPPGHNPYSNQPQHFGDGTRLSIL.

V gene TRBV18 combines with J gene TRBJ1-1; D unclear. Germline V gene lookup returns CDR1 KGHSH and CDR2 LQKENI. Trimming took 4 bases from V and 4 from J, leaving 16 bases between them. CDR3 length: 15 amino acids. CDR3 residues: CASSLSRDRGTEAFF. Written as DNA, the CDR3 is TGTGCCAGCTCACTATCAAGGGATCGGGGCACTGAAGCTTTCTTT.